This entry lists 5 T cell receptor beta chains sequenced from one sample in a study of T cell repertoires in cytomegalovirus infection. These receptors lack a known antigen. One entry per CDR3 protein, called by TCRdb with MiXCR from the reads. The sample holds 700,000 to 950,000 distinct CDR3 sequences, about 33% seen once. The material sequenced was cultured CD8+ T cells from PBMCs, taken from culture after CMV antigen stimulation. The source of these receptors is a human donor in good health (CMV status not recorded). Some clones in this sample may be carry-over from other donors' samples.

This clonotype was detected only a few times. V usage is TRBV12-3 or TRBV12-4 and J usage is TRBJ1-2; D might be TRBD1 (5 bases). The CDR3 totals 13 residues. With 5 bases removed from V and 6 bases from J, the gap between germline ends came to 13 bases. The CDR3 DNA reads as TGTGCCAGCAGTGGCTCGGGACTAAATGGCTACACCTTC. This codes for CASSGSGLNGYTF.

The V call is TRBV5-1, the J call TRBJ2-1; 9 bases fit TRBD2. The V segment lost 0 bases and the J segment 5 bases; nucleotides outside the gene matches: 6. The CDR3 totals 16 residues. The germline V gene has CDR1 SGHRS and CDR2 YFSETQ. The CDR3 loop reads CASSLEGGGAHNEQFF. As DNA, the CDR3 is TGCGCCAGCAGCTTGGAAGGCGGGGGGGCCCACAATGAGCAGTTCTTC.

The genes are TRBV4-3 and TRBJ2-7; D is perhaps TRBD2 (6 bases). Deletions cut 0 bases from V and 6 bases from J, with 15 bases between. CDR3 length equals 15 residues. The germline V gene has CDR1 LGHNA and CDR2 YSLEER. CDR3 sequence: CASSQDLSGRSEQYV. The CDR3, as DNA: TGCGCCAGCAGCCAAGATCTTTCGGGGAGGAGCGAGCAGTACGTC.

Of note for this clonotype: The junction departs from the called germline gene at one end, perhaps through a read error. This chain connects TRBV6-1 to TRBJ1-2, with D maybe TRBD1 (6 bases). This CDR3 region has 12 residues. From germline, CDR1 is MNHNS and CDR2 SASEGT. The CDR3 nucleotides read TGTGTCAGCAGTGAAACAGGGTTTGGCTACACCTTC. It yields the protein CVSSETGFGYTF.

Notes on this clonotype: One end of the junction varies from germline; a read error may be responsible. The chain links TRBV9 to TRBJ2-7, with D perhaps matching TRBD1 or TRBD2 (5 bases each). Germline V gives CDR1 SGDLS, CDR2 YYNGEE. The CDR3 extends over 13 amino acids. The DNA of the CDR3 is TGTGCCAGCAGCGGTGGGACCCCCCACGAGCTGTACTTC. This translates into CASSGGTPHELYF.